The 29 T cell receptor beta chains in this list originate from one sample, sequenced in a study of T cell responses to AZD1222 COVID-19 vaccine. TCRdb's copy holds only in-frame clones and misses some; the assay was immunoSEQ multiplex PCR. This table holds 100,000 to 120,000 clones, approximately 89% found once. Sample: peripheral blood, taken on day 0 of MenACWY control vaccination. The receptors were sampled from an adult in good health.

The J gene is TRBJ1-2, the V gene TRBV4-3; no clear D. V was pared by 1 base and J by 4 bases, with 13 bases between. This CDR3 region has 15 residues. The germline gives CDR1 LGHNA, CDR2 YSLEER. CDR3 in DNA: TGCGCCAGCAGCCAAGTGGAGTGGGGTTCCTATGGCTACACCTTC. This translates into CASSQVEWGSYGYTF.

The V and J genes are TRBV19 and TRBJ1-5, with D possibly being TRBD1 (5 bases). V shed 5 bases and J shed 2 bases, with 16 bases lying between them. Germline V gene data show CDR1 as LNHDA and CDR2 as SQIVND (reference sequence). The CDR3 is made up of 16 amino acids. CDR3 nucleotides: TGTGCCAGTAGTCTATATGGGGGTGGTGGCAATCAGCCCCAGCATTTT. Amino acids: CASSLYGGGGNQPQHF.

The chain combines TRBV5-1 with TRBJ1-3; D is possibly TRBD1 (5 bases). Germline loops: CDR1 SGHRS, CDR2 YFSETQ. This CDR3 is 15 amino acids long. V was trimmed by 2 bases and J by 2 bases, leaving 11 bases between them. Here the CDR3 reads CASSFSGGTGNTIYF. Here the CDR3 DNA reads TGCGCCAGCAGCTTCTCGGGGGGAACTGGAAACACCATATATTTT. The variable domain in full, with the rest retrieved from reference TRBV5-1 and TRBJ1-3, is KAGVTQTPRYLIKTRGQQVTLSCSPISGHRSVSWYQQTPGQGLQFLFEYFSETQRNKGNFPGRFSGRQFSNSRSEMNVSTLELGDSALYLCASSFSGGTGNTIYFGEGSWLTVV.

The rearrangement joins TRBV7-2 to TRBJ2-7; TRBD2 is a possible D gene (5 bases). Trimming shortened V by 1 base and J by 1 base, and 11 bases separated the two germline ends. The germline gives CDR1 SGHTA, CDR2 FQGNSA. The CDR3 is made up of 15 amino acids. CDR3 protein: CASSLGGPGSYEQYF. As DNA, the CDR3 is TGTGCCAGCAGCTTAGGCGGGCCGGGGTCCTACGAGCAGTACTTC.

The chain couples TRBV5-1 to TRBJ2-5, with TRBD2 matching over 8 bases. With 6 bases clipped from V and 3 bases from J, the junction kept 10 bases outside the gene matches. Germline CDR1 is SGHRS and CDR2 is YFSETQ. This CDR3 spans 15 amino acids. DNA for the CDR3: TGCGCCAGCACCTTAAGCGGGGGCATGGAAGAGACCCAGTACTTC. Amino acids: CASTLSGGMEETQYF.

The rearrangement links TRBV27 to TRBJ1-1, with D possibly TRBD1 on 6 matching bases. CDR1 MNHEY and CDR2 SMNVEV come from the germline V gene (reference sequence). This CDR3 contains 14 residues. Trimming removed 1 base at V and 6 bases at J, with 12 bases between. The CDR3 reads CASSLWGGTSEAFF. The CDR3 coding sequence is TGTGCCAGCAGTTTATGGGGGGGCACTTCTGAAGCTTTCTTT.

The J gene is TRBJ1-6, the V gene TRBV4-2, with 7 bases fitting TRBD1. J gave up 7 bases and V 1 base, and 4 bases lay outside the gene matches. This CDR3 is 15 amino acids long. Germline V lookup: CDR1 LGHNA, CDR2 YNFKEQ. The DNA of the CDR3 is TGTGCCAGCAGCCAAGGTATACAGGGGAATTCACCCCTCCACTTT. This gives the protein CASSQGIQGNSPLHF.

The rearrangement uses TRBV6-5 and TRBJ2-2; 11 positions agree with TRBD1. Germline trimming cut 4 bases from V and 4 bases from J; bases unmatched to any gene: 5. CDR3 length: 16 residues. Germline V gives CDR1 MNHEY, CDR2 SVGAGI. As DNA, the CDR3 is TGTGCCAGCAGTTTCCCGGGACAGGGGGGCACCGGGGAGCTGTTTTTT. It yields the protein CASSFPGQGGTGELFF.

The chain recombines TRBV15 with TRBJ1-5; 7 nucleotides match TRBD1. There are 15 residues in the CDR3. V lost 6 bases and J lost 2; bases outside the gene matches: 7. The germline V gene has CDR1 LNHNV and CDR2 YYDKDF (reference sequence). Written as DNA, the CDR3 is TGTGCCACCAGAAGGGGACAGAGGGGCAATCAGCCCCAGCATTTT. Translation: CATRRGQRGNQPQHF.

This chain connects TRBV5-1 to TRBJ2-5; D gene ambiguous. CDR1 is SGHRS and CDR2 is YFSETQ in the germline V gene. V was clipped by 0 bases and J by 2 bases, with 8 bases between them. This CDR3 comprises 14 residues. For the CDR3, the DNA is TGCGCCAGCAGCTTGGGGCGGATTCAAGAGACCCAGTACTTC. Translated: CASSLGRIQETQYF. Based on the CDR3 plus reference TRBV5-1 and TRBJ2-5, the full variable domain is KAGVTQTPRYLIKTRGQQVTLSCSPISGHRSVSWYQQTPGQGLQFLFEYFSETQRNKGNFPGRFSGRQFSNSRSEMNVSTLELGDSALYLCASSLGRIQETQYFGPGTRLLVL.

The chain couples TRBV4-3 to TRBJ1-6; the D is unclear. The germline V and J ends were trimmed by 0 bases and 11 bases, with 8 bases remaining between them. CDR1 and CDR2 (germline): LGHNA, YSLEER. CDR3 size: 13 residues. The CDR3 DNA reads as TGCGCCAGCAGCCAAGAACCGGGAACACCCCTCCACTTT. Translation: CASSQEPGTPLHF.

The gene calls are TRBV5-5 and TRBJ1-1; D gene uncertain. The CDR3 extends over 17 amino acids. Trimming removed 4 bases at V and 5 bases at J, with 24 bases between. Germline CDR1 SGHKS, CDR2 YYEKEE (reference sequence). CDR3 in DNA: TGTGCCAGCAGCCGATTACCGCGGGGTGAATTAGAGACTGAAGCTTTCTTT. Translated, it gives CASSRLPRGELETEAFF.

This chain joins TRBV19 and TRBJ1-2, with a possible D match to TRBD1 (5 bases). V lost 3 bases, J lost 2 bases, and 13 bases lay in between. The CDR3 runs 15 residues. Per the germline V gene, CDR1 is LNHDA and CDR2 is SQIVND (reference sequence). CDR3 DNA sequence: TGTGCCAGTAGTATCGGGGCAGGAAGAAACTATGGCTACACCTTC. It specifies CASSIGAGRNYGYTF.

The rearrangement joins TRBV5-1 to TRBJ2-4; D is undetermined. Per the germline V gene, CDR1 is SGHRS and CDR2 is YFSETQ. V was shortened by 5 bases and J by 6 bases, with 15 bases between the two germline ends. This CDR3 contains 14 residues. The DNA for the CDR3 is TGCGCCAGCAGTGGAAACGACCTCGGAAACATTCAGTACTTC. Amino acids: CASSGNDLGNIQYF. Using reference TRBV5-1 and TRBJ2-4 for the parts outside the CDR3, the full variable domain is KAGVTQTPRYLIKTRGQQVTLSCSPISGHRSVSWYQQTPGQGLQFLFEYFSETQRNKGNFPGRFSGRQFSNSRSEMNVSTLELGDSALYLCASSGNDLGNIQYFGAGTRLSVL.

The chain links TRBV7-8 to TRBJ2-7; D may correspond to TRBD1 or TRBD2 (5 bases each). The V gene lost 2 bases and the J gene lost 4 bases, with 9 bases spanning the gap. The CDR3 is 13 residues long. The germline gives CDR1 SGHVS, CDR2 FQNEAQ. CDR3 nucleotides: TGTGCCAGCAGCTTAAGAGGGGCATACGAGCAGTACTTC. Its protein is CASSLRGAYEQYF.

The chain employs TRBV27 and TRBJ1-5, with D hard to call. The ends were cut back, 4 bases at V and 9 bases at J, with 13 bases in the middle. There are 13 residues in the CDR3. Germline V gives CDR1 MNHEY, CDR2 SMNVEV (reference sequence). The CDR3 is CASSSYSVGPQHF. The CDR3 DNA reads as TGTGCCAGCAGTTCCTATAGCGTGGGGCCCCAGCATTTT.

This chain joins TRBV7-2 and TRBJ1-1, with D possibly matching TRBD1 (5 bases). Trimming shortened V by 5 bases and J by 1 base, and 14 bases separated the two germline ends. Germline V gene sequence: CDR1 SGHTA, CDR2 FQGNSA. This CDR3 region has 15 residues. This CDR3 is CASSPQWGENTEAFF. DNA for the CDR3: TGTGCCAGCAGCCCTCAATGGGGGGAGAACACTGAAGCTTTCTTT. Full variable domain (missing parts from reference TRBV7-2 and TRBJ1-1): GAGVSQSPSNKVTEKGKDVELRCDPISGHTALYWYRQSLGQGLEFLIYFQGNSAPDKSGLPSDRFSAERTGGSVSTLTIQRTQQEDSAVYLCASSPQWGENTEAFFGQGTRLTVV.

The chain recombines TRBV7-6 with TRBJ2-1; 7 nucleotides align to TRBD1. Trimming took 6 bases from V and 0 from J; bases not matched to a gene: 26. The CDR3 sequence is 22 residues long. Germline V gene data show CDR1 as SGHVS and CDR2 as FNYEAQ. CDR3: CASRVRIGRDRHFDSSYNEQFF. CDR3 in DNA: TGTGCCAGCAGAGTAAGAATAGGCCGGGACAGACATTTTGATAGCTCCTACAATGAGCAGTTCTTC.

This rearrangement joins TRBV7-9 to TRBJ2-5, with TRBD2 matching 9 bases. The CDR3 runs 16 residues. Germline V lookup: CDR1 SEHNR, CDR2 FQNEAQ (reference sequence). Trimming removed 8 bases from V and 1 base from J; junction bases left unmatched: 11. Here the CDR3 DNA reads TGTGCCAGCCCCCCACTAAGCGGGGGGCCCCAAGAGACCCAGTACTTC. Its protein product is CASPPLSGGPQETQYF.

The rearrangement joins TRBV4-1 to TRBJ1-4; weak D call: TRBD1 (5 bases). CDR1 is MGHRA and CDR2 is YSYEKL in the germline V gene. The CDR3 length is 15 residues. V dropped 4 bases and J dropped 0 bases, with 9 bases sitting between them. The CDR3 nucleotides are TGCGCCAGCAGCCCGAGAGGGGCAACTAATGAAAAACTGTTTTTT. Protein sequence: CASSPRGATNEKLFF.

The chain's CDR3 is CASSYSKVAGGKDTQYF. CDR3 coding DNA: TGTGCCAGCAGTTACTCGAAGGTAGCGGGGGGGAAAGATACGCAGTATTTT. The genes are TRBV6-2 or TRBV6-3 and TRBJ2-3; 11 bases are shared with TRBD2. The germline V gene has CDR1 MNHEY and CDR2 SVGEGT. V dropped 0 bases and J dropped 5; count of bases not matched to a gene: 7. The CDR3 is made up of 17 amino acids.

The CDR3 DNA sequence: TGCGCCAGCAGTGAGAGCCCTGCTGCCACAGATACGCAGTATTTT. This encodes CASSESPAATDTQYF. The chain recombines TRBV10-1 with TRBJ2-3; D not certain. Germline CDR1 reads WNHNN; CDR2 reads SYGVQD (reference sequence). CDR3 length: 15 residues. V lost 2 bases, J lost 2 bases, and 11 bases lay in between.

This chain joins TRBV27 and TRBJ2-7; weak D call: TRBD2 (5 bases). The V and J ends lost 6 bases and 6 bases respectively, with 24 bases between them. Germline loops: CDR1 MNHEY, CDR2 SMNVEV (reference sequence). The CDR3 spans 16 residues. CDR3 residues: CASSLNRNLAPSEQYF. CDR3 coding DNA: TGTGCCAGCAGCCTGAACCGGAACCTAGCTCCTAGCGAGCAGTACTTC.

This chain uses TRBV19 with TRBJ1-1, with D tentatively TRBD1 (5 bases). Germline V gives CDR1 LNHDA, CDR2 SQIVND (reference sequence). This CDR3 is 16 amino acids long. V lost 5 bases to trimming and J lost 4 bases, with 20 bases between them. CDR3 in amino acids: CASSPGSWGGRTEAFF. The CDR3 nucleotides are TGTGCCAGTAGTCCTGGGTCCTGGGGGGGACGCACTGAAGCTTTCTTT.

The chain carries TRBV3-1 (or the pseudogene TRBV3-2) and TRBJ2-5; D call uncertain. V was shortened by 4 bases and J by 5 bases, with 5 bases between the two germline ends. CDR1 is LGHDT and CDR2 is YNNKEL in the germline V gene (reference sequence). The CDR3 is 11 amino acids. The CDR3 region is CASSPGETQYF. In DNA, the CDR3 is TGTGCCAGCAGCCCCGGGGAGACCCAGTACTTC.

The J gene is TRBJ1-1, the V gene TRBV6-1; D unresolved. Deletions cut 0 bases from V and 0 bases from J, with 11 bases between. This CDR3 comprises 16 residues. Germline CDR1 reads MNHNS; CDR2 reads SASEGT. The CDR3: CASSEAVDNLNTEAFF. For the CDR3, the DNA is TGTGCCAGCAGTGAAGCGGTTGACAACCTGAACACTGAAGCTTTCTTT.

The V call is TRBV12-3 or TRBV12-4, the J call TRBJ1-2; the D gene is possibly TRBD1 (6 bases). V lost 7 bases, J lost 4 bases, and 13 bases lay in between. The CDR3 runs 13 residues. CDR3 protein: CASIKDSGYGYTF. In nucleotides, the CDR3 is TGTGCCAGCATCAAGGACAGCGGCTATGGCTACACCTTC.

This chain links TRBV27 with TRBJ1-1, with D perhaps TRBD1 (5 bases). This CDR3 comprises 15 residues. CDR1 MNHEY and CDR2 SMNVEV come from the germline V gene (reference sequence). The germline V and J ends were trimmed by 2 bases and 0 bases, with 10 bases remaining between them. The CDR3 DNA sequence: TGTGCCAGCAGTTTAGAGGGGAACATGAACACTGAAGCTTTCTTT. Its protein product is CASSLEGNMNTEAFF.

V is TRBV4-3 and J is TRBJ1-2, with TRBD1 matching over 9 bases. CDR1 LGHNA and CDR2 YSLEER come from the germline V gene. The CDR3 consists of 14 residues. Trimming at V came to 3 bases and at J to 8 bases, leaving 7 bases not matched to a gene. The CDR3 reads CASSQLQGAGGYTF. The CDR3, as DNA: TGCGCCAGCAGCCAGCTACAGGGGGCCGGGGGCTACACCTTC.